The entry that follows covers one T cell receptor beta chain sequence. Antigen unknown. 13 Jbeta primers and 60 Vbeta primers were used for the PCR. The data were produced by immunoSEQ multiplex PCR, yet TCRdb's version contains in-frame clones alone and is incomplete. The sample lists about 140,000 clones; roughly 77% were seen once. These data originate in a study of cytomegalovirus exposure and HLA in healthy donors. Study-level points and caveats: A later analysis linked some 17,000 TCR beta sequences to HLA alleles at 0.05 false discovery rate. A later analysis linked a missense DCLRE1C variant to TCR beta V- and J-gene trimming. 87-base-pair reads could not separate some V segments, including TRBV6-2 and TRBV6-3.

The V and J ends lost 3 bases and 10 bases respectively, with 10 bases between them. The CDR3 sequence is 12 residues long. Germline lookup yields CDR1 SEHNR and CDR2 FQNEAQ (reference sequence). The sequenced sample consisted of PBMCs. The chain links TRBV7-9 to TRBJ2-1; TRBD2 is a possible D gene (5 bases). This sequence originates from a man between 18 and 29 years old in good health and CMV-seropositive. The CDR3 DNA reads TGTGCCAGCAGCTTGGTAGCGCCCGAGCAGTTCTTC. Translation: CASSLVAPEQFF.